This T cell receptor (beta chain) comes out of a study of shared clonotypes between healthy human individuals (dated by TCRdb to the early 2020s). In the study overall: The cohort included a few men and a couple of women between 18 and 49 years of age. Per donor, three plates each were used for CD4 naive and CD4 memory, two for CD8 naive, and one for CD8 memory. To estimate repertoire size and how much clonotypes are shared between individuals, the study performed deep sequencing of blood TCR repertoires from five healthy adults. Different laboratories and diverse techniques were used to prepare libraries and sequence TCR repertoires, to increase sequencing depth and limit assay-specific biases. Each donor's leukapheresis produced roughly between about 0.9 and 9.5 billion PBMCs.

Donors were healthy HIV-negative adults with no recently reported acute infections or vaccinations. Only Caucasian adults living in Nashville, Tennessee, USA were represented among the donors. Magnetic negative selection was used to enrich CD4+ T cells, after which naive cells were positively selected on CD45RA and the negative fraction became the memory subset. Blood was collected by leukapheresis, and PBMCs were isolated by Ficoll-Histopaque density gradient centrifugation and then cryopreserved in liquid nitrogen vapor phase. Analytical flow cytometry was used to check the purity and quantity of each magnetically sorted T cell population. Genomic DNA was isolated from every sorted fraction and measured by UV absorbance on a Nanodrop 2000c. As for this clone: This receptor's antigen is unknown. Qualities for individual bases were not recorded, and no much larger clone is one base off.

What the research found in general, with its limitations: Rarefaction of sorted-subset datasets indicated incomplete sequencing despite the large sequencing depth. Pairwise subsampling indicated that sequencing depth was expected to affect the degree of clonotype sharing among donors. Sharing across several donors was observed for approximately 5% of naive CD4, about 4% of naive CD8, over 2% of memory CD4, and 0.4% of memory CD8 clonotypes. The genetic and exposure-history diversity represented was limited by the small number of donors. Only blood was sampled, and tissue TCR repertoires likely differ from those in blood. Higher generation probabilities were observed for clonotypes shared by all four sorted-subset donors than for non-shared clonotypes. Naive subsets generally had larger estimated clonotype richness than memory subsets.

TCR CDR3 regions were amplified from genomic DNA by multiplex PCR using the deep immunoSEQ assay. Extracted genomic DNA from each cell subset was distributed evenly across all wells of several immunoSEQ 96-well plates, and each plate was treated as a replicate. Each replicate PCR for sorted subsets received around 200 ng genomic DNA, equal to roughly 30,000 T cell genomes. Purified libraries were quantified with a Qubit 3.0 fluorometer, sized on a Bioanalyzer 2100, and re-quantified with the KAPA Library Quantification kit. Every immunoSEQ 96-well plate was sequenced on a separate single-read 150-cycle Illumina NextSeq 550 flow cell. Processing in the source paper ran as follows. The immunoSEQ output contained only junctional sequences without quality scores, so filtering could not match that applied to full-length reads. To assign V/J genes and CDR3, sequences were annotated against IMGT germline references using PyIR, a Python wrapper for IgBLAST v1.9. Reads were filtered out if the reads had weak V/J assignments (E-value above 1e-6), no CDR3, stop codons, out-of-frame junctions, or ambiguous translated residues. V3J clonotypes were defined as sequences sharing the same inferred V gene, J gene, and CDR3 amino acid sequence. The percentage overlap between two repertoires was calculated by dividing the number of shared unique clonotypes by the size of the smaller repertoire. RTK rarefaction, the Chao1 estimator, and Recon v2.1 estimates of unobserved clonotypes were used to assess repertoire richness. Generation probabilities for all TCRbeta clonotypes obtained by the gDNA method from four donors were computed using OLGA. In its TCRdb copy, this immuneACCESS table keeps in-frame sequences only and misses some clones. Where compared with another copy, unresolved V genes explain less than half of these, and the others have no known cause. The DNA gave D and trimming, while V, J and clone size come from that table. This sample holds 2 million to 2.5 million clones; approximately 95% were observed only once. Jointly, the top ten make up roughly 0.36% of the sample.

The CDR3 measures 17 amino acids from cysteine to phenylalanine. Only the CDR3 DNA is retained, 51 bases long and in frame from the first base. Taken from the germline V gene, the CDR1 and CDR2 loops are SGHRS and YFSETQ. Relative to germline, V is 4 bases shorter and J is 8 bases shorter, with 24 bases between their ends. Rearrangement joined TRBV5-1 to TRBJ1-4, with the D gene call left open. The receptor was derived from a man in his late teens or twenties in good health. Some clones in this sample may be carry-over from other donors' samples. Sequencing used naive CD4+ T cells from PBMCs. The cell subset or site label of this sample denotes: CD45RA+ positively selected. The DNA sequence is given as TGCGCCAGCAGCCGTGAATTCCCGGTCGTGAGGGAAGAAAAACTGTTTTTT. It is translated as CASSREFPVVREEKLFF.